One sample yielded the 27 T cell receptor beta chains listed below, sequenced in a study of blood T cells in healthy people across ages. The second PCR ran about 6 to 12 cycles with a sample-barcoded 5' primer and J-beta primers. TCRdb itself ran the 5' RACE reads through MiXCR, one entry per CDR3 protein. This sample yields about 580,000 distinct CDR3 sequences, of which around 50% are seen a single time; 20% to 25% belongs to the top ten. Sequencing was done on a sample of blood. Receptors were obtained from an elderly man in good health.

This chain connects TRBV20-1 to TRBJ2-1; the D is unclear. The ends were cut back, 5 bases at V and 4 bases at J, with 6 bases in the middle. The germline V gene encodes CDR1 DFQATT and CDR2 SNEGSKA (reference sequence). This CDR3 comprises 11 residues. CDR3 amino acids: CSAPHYNEQFF. The CDR3 nucleotides are TGCAGTGCTCCCCATTACAATGAGCAGTTCTTC.

The chain links TRBV7-9 to TRBJ1-1, with D possibly being TRBD1 (5 bases). Germline assignment: CDR1 SEHNR and CDR2 FQNEAQ (reference sequence). Deletions cut 5 bases from V and 5 bases from J, with 12 bases between. CDR3 size: 13 residues. CDR3 nucleotide sequence: TGTGCCAGCAGCCCGGACACTCTAACTGAAGCTTTCTTT. Translation gives CASSPDTLTEAFF. Based on the CDR3 plus reference TRBV7-9 and TRBJ1-1, the full variable domain is DTGVSQNPRHKITKRGQNVTFRCDPISEHNRLYWYRQTLGQGPEFLTYFQNEAQLEKSRLLSDRFSAERPKGSFSTLEIQRTEQGDSAMYLCASSPDTLTEAFFGQGTRLTVV.

This clonotype was counted at least ten times. The chain joins TRBV20-1 to TRBJ2-7; D perhaps matches TRBD2 (5 bases). The ends were cut back, 3 bases at V and 0 bases at J, with 18 bases in the middle. The CDR3 totals 16 residues. The germline V gene has CDR1 DFQATT and CDR2 SNEGSKA (reference sequence). CDR3 region: CSASPGRIGSSYEQYF. The CDR3 bases are TGCAGTGCTAGCCCCGGTCGTATAGGGAGCTCCTACGAGCAGTACTTC.

This clonotype was detected only a few times. V is TRBV27 and J is TRBJ1-1, with 8 positions matching TRBD1. Unmatched junction bases numbered 3, after V lost 7 bases and J lost 2 bases. Germline V lookup: CDR1 MNHEY, CDR2 SMNVEV (reference sequence). The CDR3 is made up of 13 amino acids. CDR3 loop: CASKTGGNTEAFF. The CDR3 DNA reads TGTGCCAGCAAAACAGGGGGAAACACTGAAGCTTTCTTT.

The chain couples TRBV15 to TRBJ2-4; possible D gene TRBD2, 5 bases. V gave up 0 bases and J gave up 7 bases, with 10 bases separating them. The CDR3 consists of 14 residues. CDR1 LNHNV and CDR2 YYDKDF come from the germline V gene (reference sequence). CDR3 coding DNA: TGTGCCACCAGCAGAGATGAGGGCGGGAACATTCAGTACTTC. Its protein product is CATSRDEGGNIQYF.

This clonotype was observed a handful of times. The chain couples TRBV29-1 to TRBJ2-1; D remains ambiguous. Germline V gives CDR1 SQVTM, CDR2 ANQGSEA. V shed 4 bases and J shed 5 bases, with 3 bases lying between them. The CDR3 runs 10 residues. CDR3: CSVVHNEQFF. The CDR3 DNA follows: TGCAGCGTTGTTCACAATGAGCAGTTCTTC.

Of note for this clonotype: Compared with germline, one end of the junction differs, possibly owing to a read error. The chain recombines TRBV6-5 with TRBJ2-2; D is ambiguous. This CDR3 comprises 14 residues. Germline assignment: CDR1 MNHEY and CDR2 SVGAGI. Here the CDR3 reads CASSDSRNPGELFF. CDR3 coding DNA: TGTGCCAGCAGTGACTCGAGGAATCCGGGGGAGCTGTTTTTT.

Only a few counts were recorded for this clonotype. The chain uses TRBV6-5 and TRBJ1-1, with 7 bases identical to TRBD1. V lost 1 base and J lost 1; bases outside the gene matches: 6. CDR1 is MNHEY, CDR2 SVGAGI, per germline. The CDR3 is 16 amino acids. The CDR3 sequence: CASSYWAGGRNTEAFF. The CDR3 nucleotides read TGTGCCAGCAGTTACTGGGCAGGGGGTCGGAACACTGAAGCTTTCTTT.

This clonotype has a handful of counts. CDR3 nucleotide sequence: TGTGCCAGCAGCCTCCTGTCGAATACGCAGTATTTT. Its translation: CASSLLSNTQYF. The rearrangement joins TRBV2 to TRBJ2-3; D ambiguous. V lost 6 bases, J lost 7 bases, and 11 bases lay in between. The CDR3 loop spans 12 amino acids. Germline V lookup: CDR1 SNHLY, CDR2 FYNNEI.

The rearrangement uses TRBV12-3 or TRBV12-4 and TRBJ2-1, with 7 bases fitting TRBD2. The CDR3 spans 16 residues. Unmatched junction bases numbered 12, after V lost 3 bases and J lost 7 bases. The CDR3 spells CASSLRPAGMGNEQFF. As DNA, the CDR3 is TGTGCCAGCAGTTTGCGGCCAGCGGGGATGGGGAATGAGCAGTTCTTC.

The chain joins TRBV11-2 to TRBJ2-1; D remains ambiguous. CDR1 and CDR2 from the germline V gene are SGHAT and FQNNGV. This CDR3 contains 14 residues. V was shortened by 0 bases and J by 6 bases, with 9 bases between the two germline ends. The CDR3 is CASSLDREFNEQFF. The CDR3 DNA reads TGTGCCAGCAGCTTAGATCGAGAGTTCAATGAGCAGTTCTTC. The whole variable domain, remainder taken from reference TRBV11-2 and TRBJ2-1, is EAGVAQSPRYKIIEKRQSVAFWCNPISGHATLYWYQQILGQGPKLLIQFQNNGVVDDSQLPKDRFSAERLKGVDSTLKIQPAKLEDSAVYLCASSLDREFNEQFFGPGTRLTVL.

The chain combines TRBV20-1 with TRBJ2-1; D possibly uses TRBD1 or TRBD2 (5 bases each). Germline V CDR1 and CDR2: DFQATT, SNEGSKA (reference sequence). The CDR3 extends over 13 amino acids. Trimming removed 3 bases from V and 8 bases from J, with 14 bases in between. CDR3 sequence reads: CSARRPGTDEQFF. The CDR3 DNA sequence: TGCAGTGCTAGGAGGCCCGGGACGGATGAGCAGTTCTTC.

In this sample, this clonotype turned up a few times. The chain has TRBV20-1 and TRBJ2-1; D ambiguous. Between the trimmed V and J ends, which lost 3 bases and 4 bases, there was a span of 10 bases. CDR1 DFQATT and CDR2 SNEGSKA come from the germline V gene (reference sequence). The CDR3 length is 13 residues. CDR3 sequence reads: CSARPVGYNEQFF. In nucleotides, the CDR3 is TGCAGTGCTAGGCCGGTGGGATACAATGAGCAGTTCTTC.

This chain joins TRBV11-2 and TRBJ2-1, with TRBD2 identical over 7 bases. Germline V gene sequence: CDR1 SGHAT, CDR2 FQNNGV. This CDR3 spans 17 amino acids. V was clipped by 0 bases and J by 4 bases; unmatched bases: 9. The CDR3 sequence: CASSLDLASGTYNEQFF. CDR3 DNA: TGTGCCAGCAGCTTAGATCTCGCCAGCGGGACTTACAATGAGCAGTTCTTC.

Remarks on this clonotype: The junction does not match germline at one end; this may be a read error. The CDR3 loop reads CAGSSGLGGNNSPLHF. The CDR3 DNA is TGTGCCGGCAGTTCTGGCCTAGGGGGCAATAATTCACCCCTCCACTTT. The chain couples TRBV7-2 to TRBJ1-6; 7 nucleotides line up with TRBD1. CDR3 size: 16 residues. Germline V gene data show CDR1 as SGHTA and CDR2 as FQGNSA.

The genes are TRBV5-1 and TRBJ2-7, with D perhaps being TRBD1 or TRBD2 (6 bases each). V was cut by 4 bases and J by 2 bases, with 16 bases left in between. This CDR3 region has 15 residues. Germline values: CDR1 SGHRS, CDR2 YFSETQ. Here the CDR3 DNA reads TGCGCCAGCAGCCTGGGGGGCGCCCAGACCTACGAGCAGTACTTC. This encodes CASSLGGAQTYEQYF.

Points on this clonotype: Sequence at one end of the junction differs from germline and may be a read error. The chain couples TRBV20-1 to TRBJ2-5; 7 nucleotides line up with TRBD2. Germline V CDR1 and CDR2: DFQATT, SNEGSKA (reference sequence). This CDR3 has 13 amino acids. CDR3 amino acids: CSAPRGAGEAQYF. As DNA, the CDR3 is TGCAGTGCCCCAAGGGGTGCGGGAGAGGCCCAGTACTTC.

The chain carries TRBV18 and TRBJ1-4, with D unresolved. V was cut by 6 bases and J by 7 bases, with 18 bases left in between. From germline, CDR1 is KGHSH and CDR2 LQKENI. The CDR3 is 15 amino acids. DNA of the CDR3: TGTGCCAGCTCCCCAATGGGTCGCAGCGGTGAAAAACTGTTTTTT. Protein product: CASSPMGRSGEKLFF.

The genes are TRBV27 and TRBJ2-2; D remains unclear. Trimming left V 6 bases short and J 4 bases short, with 12 bases between. CDR1 is MNHEY, CDR2 SMNVEV, per germline (reference sequence). The CDR3 runs to 14 residues. The chain's CDR3 is CASSHRLPTGELFF. The CDR3 bases are TGTGCCAGCAGCCACCGTCTCCCCACCGGGGAGCTGTTTTTT.

This clonotype has a handful of counts. The chain carries TRBV20-1 and TRBJ2-7; D might be TRBD2 (6 bases). The CDR3 extends over 12 amino acids. The V end lost 2 bases, the J end lost 3 bases, and 8 bases lay between the germline ends. Germline assignment: CDR1 DFQATT and CDR2 SNEGSKA (reference sequence). The CDR3 DNA reads as TGCAGTGCTAGACGGGGGTTCTACGAGCAGTACTTC. This gives the protein CSARRGFYEQYF.

This clonotype was picked up a small number of times. This chain joins TRBV3-1 and TRBJ2-1; D remains unclear. V lost 5 bases to trimming and J lost 2 bases, with 4 bases between them. CDR3 length equals 12 residues. Per the germline V gene, CDR1 is LGHDT and CDR2 is YNNKEL (reference sequence). The CDR3 spells CASSKTYNEQFF. DNA for the CDR3: TGTGCCAGCAGCAAAACCTACAATGAGCAGTTCTTC.

The chain carries TRBV21-1 and TRBJ2-5; TRBD1 is taken as the D call from the table, unchecked against the DNA. TRBV21-1 represents a pseudogene. CDR3 size: 18 residues. CDR3: CASSKARNFRNREETQYF. The CDR3, as DNA: TGTGCCAGCAGCAAAGCGAGGAACTTTCGTAACAGGGAAGAGACCCAGTACTTC.

This clonotype has just one count. The CDR3, as DNA: TGTGCCAGCGGAATGGACAGGGGAAGGACTAACTATGGCTACACCTTC. It yields the protein CASGMDRGRTNYGYTF. This chain links TRBV2 with TRBJ1-2, with 9 bases aligning to TRBD1. The CDR3 is made up of 16 amino acids. V dropped 8 bases and J dropped 0; count of bases not matched to a gene: 10. Germline V gene data show CDR1 as SNHLY and CDR2 as FYNNEI.

V gene TRBV6-6 combines with J gene TRBJ2-7; D gene ambiguous. The CDR3 length is 11 residues. Germline assignment: CDR1 MNHNY and CDR2 SVGAGI (reference sequence). V lost 5 bases and J lost 7, with 9 bases in between. The CDR3 protein is CASSRVNEQYF. Here the CDR3 DNA reads TGTGCCAGCAGTCGAGTCAATGAGCAGTACTTC.

The J gene is TRBJ2-3, the V gene TRBV6-2 or TRBV6-3; D remains ambiguous. Germline V gene lookup returns CDR1 MNHEY and CDR2 SVGEGT. The length of the CDR3 is 13 residues. Trimming shortened V by 7 bases and J by 5 bases, and 13 bases separated the two germline ends. CDR3 in amino acids: CASTDLRVDTQYF. Here the CDR3 DNA reads TGTGCCAGCACGGACCTCCGTGTAGATACGCAGTATTTT.

The chain links TRBV20-1 to TRBJ2-5, with D perhaps being TRBD1 or TRBD2 (7 bases each). The V gene's germline CDR1 is DFQATT and CDR2 SNEGSKA (reference sequence). Trimming shortened V by 7 bases and J by 11 bases, and 20 bases separated the two germline ends. The CDR3 extends over 12 amino acids. The DNA of the CDR3 is TGCAGTGTCAGGGGAGGGGGCAATGAGCAGTACTTC. Residues: CSVRGGGNEQYF.

This clonotype was counted many times. V and J are TRBV7-9 and TRBJ2-3; D gene ambiguous. Trimming stripped 3 bases from V and 3 bases from J, with 13 bases between. The germline CDR1 and CDR2 sequences are SEHNR and FQNEAQ (reference sequence). The CDR3 runs 15 residues. This chain's CDR3 is CASSFRTLDTDTQYF. CDR3 bases: TGTGCCAGCAGCTTCAGGACGTTAGATACAGATACGCAGTATTTT.